The clone carrying this TCR beta chain was detected only once. The record originates from a study of CD8 T cells in Susac syndrome. Treatment-naive patients with stable or active relapsing-remitting disease served as multiple sclerosis controls. The TEMRA cells underwent FACS enrichment, while the CD8+ and CD4+ T cells underwent negative isolation. Trimming removed 9 bases from V and 10 bases from J, with 16 bases in between. The germline V gene encodes CDR1 SNHLY and CDR2 FYNNEI. The CDR3 is made up of 12 amino acids. Random hexamers primed reverse transcription of about 0.5 to 1 ug RNA. TCRdb processed the immunoSEQ multiplex PCR reads anew with MiXCR; each CDR3 protein has one entry. The sample carries around 170,000 distinct CDR3 sequences, about 95% recorded once.

The source of this sequence is a human donor with multiple sclerosis. Sample: CD8+ T cells from PBMCs. The rearrangement uses TRBV2 and TRBJ2-1, with D possibly TRBD2 on 6 matching bases. CDR3 sequence (DNA): TGTGCCAGTCCGGGACTGCCCGGAGAGCAGTTCTTC. Translated: CASPGLPGEQFF. Complete variable domain (other parts from reference TRBV2 and TRBJ2-1): EPEVTQTPSHQVTQMGQEVILRCVPISNHLYFYWYRQILGQKVEFLVSFYNNEISEKSEIFDDQFSVERPDGSNFTLKIRSTKLEDSAMYFCASPGLPGEQFFGPGTRLTVL.